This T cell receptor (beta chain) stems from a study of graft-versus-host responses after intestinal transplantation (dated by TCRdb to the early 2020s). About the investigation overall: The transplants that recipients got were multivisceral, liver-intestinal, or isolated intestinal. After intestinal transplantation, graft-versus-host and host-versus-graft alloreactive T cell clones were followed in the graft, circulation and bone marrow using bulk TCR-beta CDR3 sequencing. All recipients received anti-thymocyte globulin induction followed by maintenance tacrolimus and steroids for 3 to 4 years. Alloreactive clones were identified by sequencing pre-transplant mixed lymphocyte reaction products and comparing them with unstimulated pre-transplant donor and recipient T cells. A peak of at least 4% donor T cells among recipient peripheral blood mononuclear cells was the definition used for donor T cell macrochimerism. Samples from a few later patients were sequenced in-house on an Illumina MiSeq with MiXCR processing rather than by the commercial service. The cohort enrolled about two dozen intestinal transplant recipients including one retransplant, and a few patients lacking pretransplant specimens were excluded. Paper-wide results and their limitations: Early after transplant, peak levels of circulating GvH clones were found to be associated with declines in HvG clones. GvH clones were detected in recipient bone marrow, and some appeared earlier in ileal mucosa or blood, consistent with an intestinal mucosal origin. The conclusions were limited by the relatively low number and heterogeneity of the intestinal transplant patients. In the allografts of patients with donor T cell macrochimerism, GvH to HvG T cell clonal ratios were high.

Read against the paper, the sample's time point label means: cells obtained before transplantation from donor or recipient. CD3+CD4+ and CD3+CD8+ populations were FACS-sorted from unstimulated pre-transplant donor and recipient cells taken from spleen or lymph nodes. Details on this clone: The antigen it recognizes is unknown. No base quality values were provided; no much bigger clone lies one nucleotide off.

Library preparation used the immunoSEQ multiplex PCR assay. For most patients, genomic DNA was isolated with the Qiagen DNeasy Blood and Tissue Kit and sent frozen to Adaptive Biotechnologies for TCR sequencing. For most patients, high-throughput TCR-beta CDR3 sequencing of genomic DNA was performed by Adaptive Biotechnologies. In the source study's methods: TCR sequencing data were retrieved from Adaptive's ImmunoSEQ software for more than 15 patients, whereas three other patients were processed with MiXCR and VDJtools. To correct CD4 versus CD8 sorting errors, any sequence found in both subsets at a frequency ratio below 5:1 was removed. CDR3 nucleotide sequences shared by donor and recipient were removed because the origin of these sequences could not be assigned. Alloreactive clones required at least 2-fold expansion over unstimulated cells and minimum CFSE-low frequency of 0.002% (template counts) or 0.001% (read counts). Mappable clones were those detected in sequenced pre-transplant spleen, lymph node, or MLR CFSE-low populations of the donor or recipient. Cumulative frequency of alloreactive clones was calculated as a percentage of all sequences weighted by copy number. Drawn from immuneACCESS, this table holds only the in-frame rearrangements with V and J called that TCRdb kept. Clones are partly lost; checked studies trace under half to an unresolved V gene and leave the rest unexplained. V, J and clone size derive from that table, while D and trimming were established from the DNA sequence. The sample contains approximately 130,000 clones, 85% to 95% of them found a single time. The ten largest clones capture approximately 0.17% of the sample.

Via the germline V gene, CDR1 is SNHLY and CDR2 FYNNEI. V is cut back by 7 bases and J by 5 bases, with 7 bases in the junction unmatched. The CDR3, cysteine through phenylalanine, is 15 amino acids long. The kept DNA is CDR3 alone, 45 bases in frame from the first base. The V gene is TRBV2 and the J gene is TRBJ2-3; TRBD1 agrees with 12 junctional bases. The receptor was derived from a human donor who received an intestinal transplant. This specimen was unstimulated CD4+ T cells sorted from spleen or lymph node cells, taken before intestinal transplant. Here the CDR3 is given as CASKGQGAHVDTQYF. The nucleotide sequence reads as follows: TGTGCCAGCAAGGGACAGGGGGCGCATGTAGATACGCAGTATTTT.